One and the same sample provided the 24 T cell receptor beta chains below, sequenced in a study of T cells in localized non-small cell lung cancer. Clones were read by immunoSEQ multiplex PCR, and TCRdb kept only the in-frame ones, dropping some. The sample has 14,000 or so clones, roughly 87% seen once. Sequenced material: peripheral blood mononuclear cells, taken before any cancer treatment. These receptor sequences come from a man aged 35 to 69 with stage III lung adenocarcinoma.

The chain recombines TRBV13 with TRBJ1-2; perhaps TRBD1 as D (6 bases). The CDR3 totals 13 residues. Per germline, CDR1 PRHDT and CDR2 FYEKMQ (reference sequence). V lost 5 bases and J lost 5, with 12 bases in between. CDR3 nucleotides: TGTGCCAGCAGCAGGACAGAGACTTATGGCTACACCTTC. Its translation is CASSRTETYGYTF.

This chain connects TRBV19 to TRBJ2-3, with D unresolved. The CDR3 totals 16 residues. The V end was cut by 5 bases, the J end by 1 base, with 16 bases between. From germline, CDR1 is LNHDA and CDR2 SQIVND (reference sequence). The DNA for the CDR3 is TGTGCCAGTAGTTCTAGAGGCAAGACGCGCACAGATACGCAGTATTTT. This encodes CASSSRGKTRTDTQYF. Based on the CDR3 plus reference TRBV19 and TRBJ2-3, the full variable domain is DGGITQSPKYLFRKEGQNVTLSCEQNLNHDAMYWYRQDPGQGLRLIYYSQIVNDFQKGDIAEGYSVSREKKESFPLTVTSAQKNPTAFYLCASSSRGKTRTDTQYFGPGTRLTVL.

CDR3 protein: CASRDTGPLYNEQFF. The CDR3 DNA reads as TGTGCCAGCAGGGATACCGGGCCGCTCTACAATGAGCAGTTCTTC. This chain links TRBV28 with TRBJ2-1, with D uncertain. Trimming left V 6 bases short and J 3 bases short, with 15 bases between. The length of the CDR3 is 15 residues. Germline CDR1 reads MDHEN; CDR2 reads SYDVKM.

V usage is TRBV7-2 and J usage is TRBJ1-1, with D tentatively TRBD1 (5 bases). V dropped 5 bases and J dropped 1 base, with 14 bases sitting between them. CDR1 is SGHTA, CDR2 FQGNSA, per germline. The CDR3 covers 15 residues. CDR3 residues: CASSPRGGSNTEAFF. In DNA form, the CDR3 reads TGTGCCAGCAGCCCCCGGGGGGGTTCGAACACTGAAGCTTTCTTT.

This clone occurred once. The V gene is TRBV29-1, the J gene TRBJ2-1, with TRBD2 as a possible D gene (6 bases). V was clipped by 4 bases and J by 10 bases, with 23 bases between them. CDR3 size: 15 residues. From germline, CDR1 is SQVTM and CDR2 ANQGSEA. The DNA for the CDR3 is TGCAGCGTTGGGGGCGGGGACTCCCTCCAGGCAGAGCAGTTCTTC. Protein sequence: CSVGGGDSLQAEQFF.

The V and J genes are TRBV7-9 and TRBJ2-1; possible D gene TRBD2, 6 bases. The CDR3 extends over 11 amino acids. Germline CDR1 reads SEHNR; CDR2 reads FQNEAQ (reference sequence). Trimming removed 8 bases from V and 7 bases from J, with 9 bases in between. The CDR3 protein is CASGLANEQFF. CDR3 coding DNA: TGTGCCAGCGGGCTAGCGAATGAGCAGTTCTTC. Combining the CDR3 with reference TRBV7-9 and TRBJ2-1 gives the whole variable domain DTGVSQNPRHKITKRGQNVTFRCDPISEHNRLYWYRQTLGQGPEFLTYFQNEAQLEKSRLLSDRFSAERPKGSFSTLEIQRTEQGDSAMYLCASGLANEQFFGPGTRLTVL.

This chain connects TRBV9 to TRBJ2-1, with 7 bases that match TRBD2. Trimming at V came to 4 bases and at J to 4 bases, leaving 8 bases not matched to a gene. Germline-derived CDR1 and CDR2 are SGDLS and YYNGEE. This CDR3 spans 15 amino acids. The CDR3 DNA reads as TGTGCCAGCAGCCCAAAGCGGGATGAGTACAATGAGCAGTTCTTC. Residues: CASSPKRDEYNEQFF.

The rearrangement links TRBV27 to TRBJ2-3, with D tentatively TRBD1 (5 bases). Trimming removed 10 bases at V and 0 bases at J, with 17 bases between. Per germline, CDR1 MNHEY and CDR2 SMNVEV (reference sequence). The CDR3 is 15 amino acids. CDR3 coding DNA: TGTGCCACCGCGAGGAAGGACATTAGCACAGATACGCAGTATTTT. It specifies CATARKDISTDTQYF.

V gene TRBV27 combines with J gene TRBJ2-2, with 8 bases identical to TRBD2. Germline loops: CDR1 MNHEY, CDR2 SMNVEV (reference sequence). This CDR3 has 16 residues. The V gene end was trimmed by 1 base and the J gene end by 5 bases; junction bases not matched to a gene: 6. Written as DNA, the CDR3 is TGTGCCAGCAGTTTATATAGCGGGATCGGGACCGGGGAGCTGTTTTTT. Amino acids: CASSLYSGIGTGELFF.

The J gene is TRBJ1-2, the V gene TRBV2; D is undetermined. This CDR3 spans 14 amino acids. The V gene lost 1 base and the J gene lost 6 bases, with 12 bases spanning the gap. Germline V gene sequence: CDR1 SNHLY, CDR2 FYNNEI. The CDR3 DNA follows: TGTGCCAGCAGTGAAGAGGCAGGACTCCATGGCTACACCTTC. Amino acid sequence: CASSEEAGLHGYTF. The entire variable domain, with the rest obtained from reference TRBV2 and TRBJ1-2, is as follows: EPEVTQTPSHQVTQMGQEVILRCVPISNHLYFYWYRQILGQKVEFLVSFYNNEISEKSEIFDDQFSVERPDGSNFTLKIRSTKLEDSAMYFCASSEEAGLHGYTFGSGTRLTVV.

The genes are TRBV18 and TRBJ1-5; a possible D gene is TRBD1 (6 bases). The CDR3 sequence is 15 residues long. Germline assignment: CDR1 KGHSH and CDR2 LQKENI. Trimming took off 2 bases at V and 7 bases at J, with 15 bases between the two ends. CDR3 sequence reads: CASSPDAGAGQPQHF. CDR3 bases: TGTGCCAGCTCACCAGATGCAGGGGCGGGGCAGCCCCAGCATTTT.

The rearrangement joins TRBV7-7 to TRBJ2-6; no reliable D call. Trimming left V 5 bases short and J 5 bases short, with 19 bases between. The CDR3 runs 17 residues. Germline V lookup: CDR1 SSHAT, CDR2 FNYEAQ (reference sequence). The CDR3 coding sequence is TGTGCCAGCAGCGTCATGCCGCCACAAAGTCGGGCCAACGTCCTGACTTTC. It is translated as CASSVMPPQSRANVLTF.

The chain recombines TRBV5-1 with TRBJ2-2; 12 bases line up with TRBD2. The trim removed 4 bases at V and 6 bases at J, leaving 7 bases unmatched. There are 16 residues in the CDR3. Germline V gene sequence: CDR1 SGHRS, CDR2 YFSETQ. CDR3 sequence reads: CASSPWLAGGPGELFF. The CDR3 coding sequence is TGCGCCAGCAGCCCCTGGCTAGCGGGAGGGCCCGGGGAGCTGTTTTTT.

The chain carries TRBV9 and TRBJ1-1; tentatively, D is TRBD1 (5 bases). Germline V gives CDR1 SGDLS, CDR2 YYNGEE. V was clipped by 0 bases and J by 6 bases, with 12 bases between them. CDR3 length equals 14 residues. The CDR3 region is CASSVAGGKAEAFF. The CDR3 nucleotides are TGTGCCAGCAGCGTAGCTGGGGGGAAGGCTGAAGCTTTCTTT.

The chain carries TRBV19 and TRBJ2-7; no definite D call. Between the trimmed V and J ends, which lost 0 bases and 5 bases, there was a span of 5 bases. The V gene's germline CDR1 is LNHDA and CDR2 SQIVND (reference sequence). The length of the CDR3 is 12 residues. The CDR3 sequence: CASSIENHEQYF. The CDR3 nucleotides are TGTGCCAGTAGTATAGAGAACCACGAGCAGTACTTC.

The V and J genes are TRBV27 and TRBJ2-7; unclear D gene. Germline-derived CDR1 and CDR2 are MNHEY and SMNVEV (reference sequence). Between the trimmed V and J ends, which lost 4 bases and 4 bases, there was a span of 14 bases. The CDR3 is 14 amino acids. In DNA form, the CDR3 reads TGTGCCAGCAGTTCGCGCCCCTACGAATACGAGCAGTACTTC. This codes for CASSSRPYEYEQYF.

The rearrangement uses TRBV27 and TRBJ2-1, with D perhaps matching TRBD1 or TRBD2 (6 bases each). The CDR3 has 15 amino acids. The V gene's germline CDR1 is MNHEY and CDR2 SMNVEV (reference sequence). The V and J ends lost 3 bases and 2 bases respectively, with 11 bases between them. CDR3: CASSLTGGAYNEQFF. CDR3 coding DNA: TGTGCCAGCAGTTTGACAGGCGGGGCCTACAATGAGCAGTTCTTC.

This clone came up once. The chain links TRBV7-9 to TRBJ1-2; a possible D gene is TRBD1 (6 bases). Germline V lookup: CDR1 SEHNR, CDR2 FQNEAQ (reference sequence). Trimming stripped 5 bases from V and 8 bases from J, with 15 bases between. The CDR3 is 13 amino acids. CDR3 loop: CASSPSDSGGYTF. The CDR3 coding sequence is TGTGCCAGCAGCCCCTCGGACAGCGGCGGCTACACCTTC.

The chain employs TRBV5-6 and TRBJ2-1; 8 bases are a match to TRBD1. CDR3 length equals 15 residues. Unmatched junction bases numbered 8, after V lost 0 bases and J lost 9 bases. The germline gives CDR1 SGHDT, CDR2 YYEEEE. The CDR3 spells CASSLEGRGQFEQFF. The CDR3 coding sequence is TGTGCCAGCAGCTTGGAAGGCAGGGGGCAATTTGAGCAGTTCTTC.

The V gene is TRBV7-2, the J gene TRBJ1-5; D may be TRBD1 (5 bases). Germline V gives CDR1 SGHTA, CDR2 FQGNSA. The CDR3 length is 15 residues. Trimming cost V 2 bases and J 4 bases, with 12 bases left between them. The CDR3 is CASSLQGSGNQPQHF. CDR3 in DNA: TGTGCCAGCAGCTTACAGGGATCGGGTAATCAGCCCCAGCATTTT.

The rearrangement joins TRBV29-1 to TRBJ2-5, with 8 bases lining up with TRBD1. The germline V gene has CDR1 SQVTM and CDR2 ANQGSEA. J gave up 10 bases and V 6 bases, and 13 bases lay outside the gene matches. The CDR3 runs to 13 residues. In DNA form, the CDR3 reads TGCAGCGTCCCGGGGACAGGCCCGTCTCTCCAGTACTTC. It specifies CSVPGTGPSLQYF.

The sample holds one count of this clone. The V call is TRBV7-2, the J call TRBJ2-2; TRBD1 matches at 7 bases. From germline, CDR1 is SGHTA and CDR2 FQGNSA. The trim removed 5 bases at V and 4 bases at J, leaving 4 bases unmatched. The CDR3 is made up of 14 amino acids. The CDR3 protein is CASSHGTATGELFF. DNA for the CDR3: TGTGCCAGCAGCCACGGGACAGCCACCGGGGAGCTGTTTTTT.

The gene calls are TRBV2 and TRBJ2-1; the D gene could be TRBD1 or TRBD2 (8 bases each). The germline V gene encodes CDR1 SNHLY and CDR2 FYNNEI. V was cut by 6 bases and J by 7 bases, with 25 bases left in between. The CDR3 extends over 17 amino acids. CDR3 bases: TGTGCCAGCAGCGACTGGACAGGGCCAGCGGGAGTTAATGAGCAGTTCTTC. This encodes CASSDWTGPAGVNEQFF.

This clone appeared once. V is TRBV4-3 and J is TRBJ2-7; 9 nucleotides match TRBD2. Germline V lookup: CDR1 LGHNA, CDR2 YSLEER. The V gene end was trimmed by 1 base and the J gene end by 6 bases; junction bases not matched to a gene: 10. The CDR3 is 16 residues long. The CDR3 DNA sequence: TGCGCCAGCAGCCAAGCCGCGGGACTAGCCATATCCGAGCAGTACTTC. Its protein product is CASSQAAGLAISEQYF.